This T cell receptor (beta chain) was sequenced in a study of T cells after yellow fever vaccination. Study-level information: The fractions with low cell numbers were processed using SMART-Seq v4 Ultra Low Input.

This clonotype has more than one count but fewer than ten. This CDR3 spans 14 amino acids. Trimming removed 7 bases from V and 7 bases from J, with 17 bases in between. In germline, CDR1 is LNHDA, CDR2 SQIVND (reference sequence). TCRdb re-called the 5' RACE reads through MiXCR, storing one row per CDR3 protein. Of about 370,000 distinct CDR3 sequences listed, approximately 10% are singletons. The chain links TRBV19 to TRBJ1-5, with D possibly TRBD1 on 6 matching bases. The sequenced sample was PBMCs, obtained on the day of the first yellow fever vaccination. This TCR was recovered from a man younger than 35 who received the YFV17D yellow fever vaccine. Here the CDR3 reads CASTQGGDRQPQHF. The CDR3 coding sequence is TGTGCCAGTACACAGGGAGGCGATAGGCAGCCCCAGCATTTT.